This T cell receptor (beta chain) was observed in a study of T cell repertoires in cytomegalovirus infection (dated by TCRdb to between 2019 and 2020). Background for the entire study: Because public TCR beta signatures pointed to carriage of CMV infection together with the matching HLA type, the HLA type of each donor mattered for the analysis. Beyond this particular receptor, the publication reports: The ex vivo response was dominated by HLA-C-restricted CMV-specific TCR beta clonotypes, which also provided the single most frequent clonotype in two of eight donors. In both this cohort and an independent 352-donor cohort, the cumulative frequency of public TCR beta family members distinguished carriers of CMV infection plus the relevant HLA type.

Sequenced on an Illumina HiSeq 1500. Clones were called with MiXCR by TCRdb after fastp trimmed the public reads at Q25, and only in-frame beta chains were retained. Rows with a matching CDR3 protein are joined into one entry that keeps the most common DNA and genes. The sample table records tens of thousands of distinct CDR3 sequences; around 30% of these occur just once. The leading ten clones occupy about two thirds of the sample. In the case of this clonotype: The specificity of this receptor is unknown. No base quality information exists; no much larger clone differs at one position.

The sample comprised PBMCs, sequenced either directly or after in vitro stimulation (not recorded which). The origin of this receptor is a human donor in good health (CMV status not recorded). Some clones in this sample may be carry-over from other donors' samples.

CDR3 reads: CASTREGMSAGELFF. The base sequence is TGTGCCAGCACTCGAGAGGGAATGTCGGCCGGGGAGCTGTTTTTT. This chain is built from TRBV7-8 and TRBJ2-2; tentative D gene TRBD2, with 5 bases matching. CDR1 and CDR2 are read off the germline V gene as SGHVS and FQNEAQ. From the cysteine through the phenylalanine, the CDR3 covers 15 amino acids. Only the CDR3 DNA is retained, 45 bases long and in frame from the first base. V lost 7 bases and J lost 6 bases; the stretch between them is 18 bases long. When the CDR3 is completed using the reference TRBV7-8 and TRBJ2-2 genes on either side, the full variable domain is GAGVSQSPRYKVAKRGQDVALRCDPISGHVSLFWYQQALGQGPEFLTYFQNEAQLDKSGLPSDRFFAERPEGSVSTLKIQRTQQEDSAVYLCASTREGMSAGELFFGEGSRLTVL.